One and the same sample provided the 4 T cell receptor beta chains below, sequenced in a study of Ad26.COV2.S vaccination and SARS-CoV-2 variants. Sequencing used immunoSEQ multiplex PCR; TCRdb keeps in-frame clones, though not all of them. The repertoire consists of about 260,000 clones, with approximately 90% occurring once and the leading ten covering roughly 3%. Specified treatment: approximately 18 received Ad26.COV2.S at low or high dose, single or two shots; about 5 received placebo; per-sample allocation not given. After the first vaccine or placebo injection, samples were drawn on day 63. The starting material was peripheral blood, obtained in a trial of Ad26.COV2.S vaccine versus placebo. These TCRs come from a person between 18 and 60 years old who received the Ad26.COV2.S COVID-19 vaccine or a placebo.

The table lists this clone with a count of one. The J gene is TRBJ1-2, the V gene TRBV18, with 7 bases fitting TRBD1. Trimming removed 3 bases from V and 4 bases from J; junction bases left unmatched: 8. CDR1 and CDR2 from the germline V gene are KGHSH and LQKENI. There are 15 residues in the CDR3. The CDR3 sequence: CASSPEGAEIYGYTF. CDR3 nucleotides: TGTGCCAGCTCACCTGAGGGGGCGGAAATCTATGGCTACACCTTC.

This chain uses TRBV19 with TRBJ2-2; 13 bases agree with TRBD2. CDR1 and CDR2 from the germline V gene are LNHDA and SQIVND (reference sequence). V was clipped by 7 bases and J by 5 bases; unmatched bases: 16. CDR3 length: 19 amino acids. The CDR3 sequence is CASTYRTSGRVGTTGELFF. As DNA, the CDR3 is TGTGCCAGTACCTATAGGACTAGCGGGAGAGTGGGGACAACCGGGGAGCTGTTTTTT.

The rearrangement joins TRBV13 to TRBJ2-7; the match to TRBD1 covers 11 bases. CDR1 PRHDT and CDR2 FYEKMQ come from the germline V gene (reference sequence). With 0 bases clipped from V and 7 bases from J, the junction kept 14 bases outside the gene matches. The CDR3 contains 18 residues. Here the CDR3 reads CASSLGGTGGHGGGEQYV. CDR3 bases: TGTGCCAGCAGCTTAGGCGGGACAGGGGGTCATGGCGGGGGTGAGCAGTACGTC.

This chain links TRBV15 with TRBJ1-2; D not resolved. Per the germline V gene, CDR1 is LNHNV and CDR2 is YYDKDF (reference sequence). V dropped 3 bases and J dropped 8 bases, with 16 bases sitting between them. The CDR3 is made up of 14 amino acids. The CDR3 region is CATSSPPAGEGYTF. DNA for the CDR3: TGTGCCACCAGCAGTCCCCCGGCGGGAGAGGGCTACACCTTC.